A single sample is the source of the 23 T cell receptor beta chains below, sequenced in a study of OX40 agonist ivuxolimab in advanced cancers. Measured with immunoSEQ multiplex PCR; TCRdb has only the in-frame clones, and not every one. The table shows 15,000 to 20,000 clones, with approximately 80% occurring only once. The sequencing here drew on CD4+ or CD8+ T cells sorted from blood, taken in a trial of the OX40 agonist ivuxolimab. These receptor sequences come from an adult with an advanced solid tumor such as melanoma, head and neck, liver or kidney cancer.

The chain is built from TRBV11-1 and TRBJ2-7; D might be TRBD1 (5 bases). Germline loops: CDR1 SGHAT, CDR2 FQDESV (reference sequence). CDR3 length equals 14 residues. Trimming pared 5 bases from V and 5 bases from J, leaving 16 bases between. The CDR3 here is CASSRSGNRNEQYF. The CDR3 DNA sequence: TGTGCCAGCAGCCGTTCAGGGAATCGCAACGAGCAGTACTTC.

As concerns this clone: One end of the junction varies from germline; a read error may be responsible. This chain uses TRBV7-3 with TRBJ2-2; 10 nucleotides match TRBD2. The germline gives CDR1 SGHTA, CDR2 FQGTGA. The CDR3 totals 16 residues. CDR3 coding DNA: TGTGCCAGCAGCCTAACTAGCGGGATAAACACCGGGGAGCTGTTTTTT. Translation: CASSLTSGINTGELFF.

The chain carries TRBV27 and TRBJ1-2; perhaps TRBD1 as D (5 bases). V shed 3 bases and J shed 3 bases, with 14 bases lying between them. The V gene's germline CDR1 is MNHEY and CDR2 SMNVEV (reference sequence). The CDR3 loop spans 15 amino acids. CDR3 region: CASSFSRGSHYGYTF. The CDR3 coding sequence is TGTGCCAGCAGTTTTTCAAGGGGATCGCACTATGGCTACACCTTC.

The chain is built from TRBV19 and TRBJ2-2; unclear D gene. V was cut by 6 bases and J by 3 bases, with 11 bases left in between. This CDR3 has 14 amino acids. Germline V lookup: CDR1 LNHDA, CDR2 SQIVND (reference sequence). CDR3 region: CASSAAWHTGELFF. Here the CDR3 DNA reads TGTGCCAGTAGCGCCGCGTGGCACACCGGGGAGCTGTTTTTT.

The V and J genes are TRBV6-6 and TRBJ2-1; no firm D call. With 6 bases removed from V and 3 bases from J, the gap between germline ends came to 12 bases. CDR1 MNHNY and CDR2 SVGAGI come from the germline V gene (reference sequence). The CDR3 is made up of 14 amino acids. For the CDR3, the DNA is TGTGCCAGCAGGACACCGAATGACTACAATGAGCAGTTCTTC. Its protein is CASRTPNDYNEQFF.

The V and J genes are TRBV9 and TRBJ1-3; D remains unclear. Per the germline V gene, CDR1 is SGDLS and CDR2 is YYNGEE. This CDR3 is built from 15 residues. Trimming cost V 0 bases and J 0 bases, with 7 bases left between them. The DNA for the CDR3 is TGTGCCAGCAGCGTAGGTGGGGTCTCTGGAAACACCATATATTTT. The encoded protein is CASSVGGVSGNTIYF. Using reference TRBV9 and TRBJ1-3 for the parts outside the CDR3, the full variable domain is DSGVTQTPKHLITATGQRVTLRCSPRSGDLSVYWYQQSLDQGLQFLIQYYNGEERAKGNILERFSAQQFPDLHSELNLSSLELGDSALYFCASSVGGVSGNTIYFGEGSWLTVV.

This clone was counted once. The genes are TRBV19 and TRBJ2-1, with 7 bases lining up with TRBD2. Germline-derived CDR1 and CDR2 are LNHDA and SQIVND (reference sequence). V was pared by 3 bases and J by 1 base, with 6 bases of the junction left unmatched. This CDR3 region has 16 residues. CDR3 nucleotides: TGTGCCAGTAGTATTGGGGCGGGGGTTTCCTACAATGAGCAGTTCTTC. It encodes CASSIGAGVSYNEQFF.

J is TRBJ2-1 and V is TRBV19; 8 positions agree with TRBD2. The germline V gene encodes CDR1 LNHDA and CDR2 SQIVND (reference sequence). V dropped 3 bases and J dropped 1; count of bases not matched to a gene: 2. There are 15 residues in the CDR3. In DNA form, the CDR3 reads TGTGCCAGTAGTATTGCGGGGGGTTCCTACAATGAGCAGTTCTTC. It specifies CASSIAGGSYNEQFF.

This clone is classed as medium-sized. The CDR3 DNA sequence: TGTGCCAGCAGTTTGGGGTTCTCTGGGGCCAACGTCCTGACTTTC. Its translation: CASSLGFSGANVLTF. This sequence joins TRBV28 and TRBJ2-6; D gene uncertain. V was cut by 3 bases and J by 0 bases, with 6 bases left in between. CDR1 is MDHEN and CDR2 is SYDVKM in the germline V gene. There are 15 residues in the CDR3.

The rearrangement joins TRBV4-1 to TRBJ2-7; 8 bases agree with TRBD1. This CDR3 has 14 amino acids. V dropped 3 bases and J dropped 5; count of bases not matched to a gene: 6. CDR1 is MGHRA, CDR2 YSYEKL, per germline. CDR3 DNA sequence: TGCGCCAGCAGCCATGGACAGGGTTCGGACGAGCAGTACTTC. Translation gives CASSHGQGSDEQYF.

This clone was seen a handful of times. V usage is TRBV7-9 and J usage is TRBJ1-2; 9 bases align to TRBD1. The ends lost 6 bases at V and 3 bases at J; junction bases unmatched: 11. Germline values: CDR1 SEHNR, CDR2 FQNEAQ (reference sequence). The CDR3 length is 16 residues. The CDR3 loop reads CASSSNRGRLDYGYTF. The CDR3 DNA reads TGTGCCAGCAGTTCTAACAGGGGGCGTCTGGACTATGGCTACACCTTC.

The J gene is TRBJ2-1, the V gene TRBV19; 8 positions match TRBD1. Germline V lookup: CDR1 LNHDA, CDR2 SQIVND (reference sequence). CDR3 length: 13 amino acids. The ends lost 10 bases at V and 10 bases at J; junction bases unmatched: 12. The CDR3 nucleotides read TGTGCCACTATTTCCAGGGGGCGAGGGGAGCAGTTCTTC. Residues: CATISRGRGEQFF.

V usage is TRBV2 and J usage is TRBJ2-2; TRBD1 matches at 8 bases. Germline CDR1 and CDR2: SNHLY and FYNNEI. This CDR3 has 16 residues. Unmatched junction bases numbered 7, after V lost 3 bases and J lost 4 bases. The CDR3 DNA is TGTGCCAGCAGTGAGCGTGACAGGGGTTTCACCGGGGAGCTGTTTTTT. It codes for CASSERDRGFTGELFF.

This clone was seen a handful of times. The gene calls are TRBV11-2 and TRBJ1-1, with D perhaps matching TRBD1 (5 bases). The V end was cut by 5 bases, the J end by 8 bases, with 18 bases between. Germline V gives CDR1 SGHAT, CDR2 FQNNGV. The CDR3 consists of 14 residues. The CDR3 nucleotides are TGTGCCAGCAGCGTAACGGTGGCACGGGGGGAAGCTTTCTTT. Translated: CASSVTVARGEAFF.

The rearrangement joins TRBV7-9 to TRBJ2-1; D remains unclear. Trimming took 2 bases from V and 6 from J, leaving 17 bases between them. Per germline, CDR1 SEHNR and CDR2 FQNEAQ (reference sequence). The CDR3 spans 16 residues. In DNA, the CDR3 is TGTGCCAGCAGCTTATTAATCACAGCACTACTCAATGAGCAGTTCTTC. Amino acids: CASSLLITALLNEQFF.

The gene calls are TRBV7-8 and TRBJ1-1; the D is unclear. This CDR3 has 15 residues. V lost 5 bases to trimming and J lost 8 bases, with 21 bases between them. Per the germline V gene, CDR1 is SGHVS and CDR2 is FQNEAQ. CDR3: CASSPDWRQSSEAFF. CDR3 nucleotide sequence: TGTGCCAGCAGCCCTGACTGGCGGCAGTCTTCGGAAGCTTTCTTT.

The chain recombines TRBV27 with TRBJ1-5; D may be TRBD1 (5 bases). Germline V gene sequence: CDR1 MNHEY, CDR2 SMNVEV (reference sequence). Between the trimmed V and J ends, which lost 1 base and 6 bases, there was a span of 13 bases. The CDR3 sequence is 15 residues long. CDR3: CASSLYRGSGQPQHF. The CDR3 DNA follows: TGTGCCAGCAGTTTATATCGGGGGTCTGGTCAGCCCCAGCATTTT.

The rearrangement links TRBV6-9 to TRBJ2-1, with 9 bases fitting TRBD1. Trimming removed 2 bases from V and 6 bases from J; junction bases left unmatched: 5. The CDR3 runs to 15 residues. The V gene's germline CDR1 is MNHGY and CDR2 SVAAGI. The CDR3 here is CASSYGDRVPNEQFF. The CDR3 DNA sequence: TGTGCCAGCAGTTATGGGGACAGGGTCCCCAATGAGCAGTTCTTC.

This chain joins TRBV5-6 and TRBJ2-2; TRBD1 agrees at 7 bases. This CDR3 spans 16 amino acids. Germline V gene data show CDR1 as SGHDT and CDR2 as YYEEEE. V shed 3 bases, J shed 1 base, and the junction held 6 bases outside the gene matches. CDR3 protein: CASSSPGTENTGELFF. The CDR3 DNA sequence: TGTGCCAGCAGCTCGCCCGGGACAGAGAACACCGGGGAGCTGTTTTTT.

This clone was seen once. The chain links TRBV2 to TRBJ1-3; D is unresolved. The CDR3 has 10 residues. The V end was cut by 7 bases, the J end by 3 bases, with 1 base between. Per the germline V gene, CDR1 is SNHLY and CDR2 is FYNNEI. The CDR3 DNA is TGTGCCAGCAATGGAAACACCATATATTTT. Translating gives CASNGNTIYF.

This clone was seen a few times. V and J are TRBV7-8 and TRBJ1-5, with D uncertain. The CDR3 spans 13 residues. Between the trimmed V and J ends, which lost 2 bases and 0 bases, there was a span of 2 bases. Germline values: CDR1 SGHVS, CDR2 FQNEAQ. The CDR3 spells CASSLSSNQPQHF. The CDR3 region has the DNA TGTGCCAGCAGCTTAAGTAGCAATCAGCCCCAGCATTTT.

The rearrangement joins TRBV7-8 to TRBJ1-3; TRBD1 matches at 8 bases. Germline V CDR1 and CDR2: SGHVS, FQNEAQ. With V trimmed by 1 base and J by 5 bases, 4 bases remained unmatched. CDR3 length: 15 amino acids. The CDR3 DNA sequence: TGTGCCAGCAGCTTAGGACAGGGGATTCGAAACACCATATATTTT. Translated: CASSLGQGIRNTIYF.

CDR3 sequence reads: CASSLAENYGYTF. CDR3 bases: TGTGCCAGCAGCTTAGCGGAAAACTATGGCTACACCTTC. This chain links TRBV7-9 with TRBJ1-2; D is unclear. The germline gives CDR1 SEHNR, CDR2 FQNEAQ (reference sequence). The length of the CDR3 is 13 residues. V was clipped by 0 bases and J by 2 bases, with 4 bases between them.